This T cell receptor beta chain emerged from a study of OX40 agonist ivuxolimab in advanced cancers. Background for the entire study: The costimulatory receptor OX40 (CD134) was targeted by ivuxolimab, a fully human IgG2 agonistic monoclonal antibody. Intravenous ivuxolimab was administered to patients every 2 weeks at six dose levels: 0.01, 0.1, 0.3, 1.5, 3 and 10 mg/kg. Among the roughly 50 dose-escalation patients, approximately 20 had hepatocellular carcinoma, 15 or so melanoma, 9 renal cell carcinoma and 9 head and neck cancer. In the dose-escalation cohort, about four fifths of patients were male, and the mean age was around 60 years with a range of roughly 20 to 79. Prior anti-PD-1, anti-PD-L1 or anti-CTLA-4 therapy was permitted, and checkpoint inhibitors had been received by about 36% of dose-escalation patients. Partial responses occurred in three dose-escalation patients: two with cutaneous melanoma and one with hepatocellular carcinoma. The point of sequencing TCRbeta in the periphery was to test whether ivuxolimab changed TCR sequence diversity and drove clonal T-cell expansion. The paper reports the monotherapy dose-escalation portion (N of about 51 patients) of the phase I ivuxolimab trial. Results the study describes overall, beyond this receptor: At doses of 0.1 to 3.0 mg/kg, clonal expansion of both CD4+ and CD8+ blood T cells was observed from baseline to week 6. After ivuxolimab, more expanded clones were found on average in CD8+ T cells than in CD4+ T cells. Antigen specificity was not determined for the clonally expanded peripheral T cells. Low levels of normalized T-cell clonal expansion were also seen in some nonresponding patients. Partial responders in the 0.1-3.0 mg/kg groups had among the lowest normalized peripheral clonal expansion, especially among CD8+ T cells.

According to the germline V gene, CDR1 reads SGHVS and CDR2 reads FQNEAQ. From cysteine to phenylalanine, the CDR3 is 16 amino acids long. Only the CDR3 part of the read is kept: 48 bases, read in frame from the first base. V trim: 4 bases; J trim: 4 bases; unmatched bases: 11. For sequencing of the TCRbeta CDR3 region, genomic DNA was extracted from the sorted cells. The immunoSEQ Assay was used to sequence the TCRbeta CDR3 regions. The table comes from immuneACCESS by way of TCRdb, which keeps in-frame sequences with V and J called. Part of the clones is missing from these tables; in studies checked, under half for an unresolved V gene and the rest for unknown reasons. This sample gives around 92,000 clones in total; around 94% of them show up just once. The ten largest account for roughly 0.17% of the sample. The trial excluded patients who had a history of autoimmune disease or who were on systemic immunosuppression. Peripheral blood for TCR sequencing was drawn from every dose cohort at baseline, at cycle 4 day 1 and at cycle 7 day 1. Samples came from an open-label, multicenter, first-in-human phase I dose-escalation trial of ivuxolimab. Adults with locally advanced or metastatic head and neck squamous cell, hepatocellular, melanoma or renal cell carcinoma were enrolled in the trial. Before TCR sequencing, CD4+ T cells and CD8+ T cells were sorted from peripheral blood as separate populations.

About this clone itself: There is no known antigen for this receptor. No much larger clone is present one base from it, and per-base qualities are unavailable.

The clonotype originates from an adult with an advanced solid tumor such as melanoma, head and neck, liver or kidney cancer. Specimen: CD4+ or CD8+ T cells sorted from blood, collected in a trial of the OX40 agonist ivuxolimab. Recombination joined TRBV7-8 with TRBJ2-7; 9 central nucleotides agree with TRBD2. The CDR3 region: CASSSSELAGQYEQYF. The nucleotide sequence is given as TGTGCCAGCAGCTCCTCTGAACTAGCGGGCCAGTACGAGCAGTACTTC.